The 4 T cell receptor beta chains below come from one sample, sequenced in a study of blood T cell repertoires in COVID-19. TCRdb keeps only in-frame clones here, not all; method: immunoSEQ multiplex PCR. In the table there are about 400,000 clones, roughly 90% of which are singletons. Sequenced input: PBMCs or T cells enriched from blood (not recorded which). The origin of the receptors is a woman under 40 who had recovered from COVID-19.

The rearrangement uses TRBV12-3 or TRBV12-4 and TRBJ1-1; unclear D gene. V lost 3 bases and J 8 bases, leaving 10 bases between the germline ends. The CDR3 totals 12 residues. CDR3 DNA sequence: TGTGCCAGCAGTTTGGGAGGGCCGGAAGCTTTCTTT. Its translation: CASSLGGPEAFF.

The chain is built from TRBV18 and TRBJ2-2; 8 positions agree with TRBD2. Losses at the gene ends were 3 bases for V and 3 bases for J; bases not matched to a gene: 6. CDR1 is KGHSH and CDR2 is LQKENI in the germline V gene. The CDR3 runs 16 residues. CDR3 in amino acids: CASSPTSVPYTGELFF. The CDR3 bases are TGTGCCAGCTCACCGACTAGCGTGCCTTACACCGGGGAGCTGTTTTTT.

The chain combines TRBV6-1 with TRBJ2-1, with no clear D. Per germline, CDR1 MNHNS and CDR2 SASEGT. Trimming took 2 bases from V and 2 from J, leaving 10 bases between them. This CDR3 is 15 amino acids long. Here the CDR3 DNA reads TGTGCCAGCAGTGAAACGCGTATTCCCTACAATGAGCAGTTCTTC. Protein: CASSETRIPYNEQFF.

The J gene is TRBJ2-7, the V gene TRBV5-1, with 9 bases aligning to TRBD1. The CDR3 extends over 20 amino acids. V was pared by 3 bases and J by 0 bases, with 19 bases of the junction left unmatched. CDR1 is SGHRS, CDR2 YFSETQ, per germline. This chain's CDR3 is CASSSVTKGTGRASSYEQYF. CDR3 DNA: TGCGCCAGCAGCTCTGTTACAAAAGGGACAGGGCGGGCGAGCTCCTACGAGCAGTACTTC.